What follows are 6 T cell receptor beta chains derived from one specimen sequenced in a study of OX40 agonist ivuxolimab in advanced cancers. Assay used: immunoSEQ multiplex PCR; TCRdb lists only in-frame clones, some missing. The sample records 35,000 to 50,000 clones, roughly 86% being singletons. Sample: CD4+ or CD8+ T cells sorted from blood, taken in a trial of the OX40 agonist ivuxolimab. The receptor set was obtained from an adult with an advanced solid tumor such as melanoma, head and neck, liver or kidney cancer.

The chain employs TRBV7-9 and TRBJ1-2; D perhaps matches TRBD1 (5 bases). Trimming pared 5 bases from V and 3 bases from J, leaving 16 bases between. CDR1 and CDR2 from the germline V gene are SEHNR and FQNEAQ (reference sequence). The CDR3 consists of 15 residues. DNA of the CDR3: TGTGCCAGCAGCCTCGGCGGGGGTTTGGACTATGGCTACACCTTC. Protein: CASSLGGGLDYGYTF. The variable domain in full, with the rest retrieved from reference TRBV7-9 and TRBJ1-2, is DTGVSQNPRHKITKRGQNVTFRCDPISEHNRLYWYRQTLGQGPEFLTYFQNEAQLEKSRLLSDRFSAERPKGSFSTLEIQRTEQGDSAMYLCASSLGGGLDYGYTFGSGTRLTVV.

The chain joins TRBV27 to TRBJ1-5; unclear D gene. The CDR3 totals 12 residues. Germline V gives CDR1 MNHEY, CDR2 SMNVEV (reference sequence). V lost 2 bases and J lost 9, with 8 bases in between. The CDR3 DNA is TGTGCCAGCAGTTTAATAGGTGGGCCCCAGCATTTT. It translates to CASSLIGGPQHF.

This sequence joins TRBV28 and TRBJ2-4, with TRBD1 matching 10 bases. This CDR3 is 17 amino acids long. Germline CDR1 is MDHEN and CDR2 is SYDVKM. V lost 5 bases and J lost 2; bases outside the gene matches: 9. Here the CDR3 DNA reads TGTGCCAGCAGTCAAGACAGGGGGCGCGTAACCAAAAACATTCAGTACTTC. It translates to CASSQDRGRVTKNIQYF.

The chain joins TRBV27 to TRBJ2-6, with D possibly TRBD1 on 6 matching bases. This CDR3 region has 16 residues. V was pared by 5 bases and J by 4 bases, with 15 bases between. The V gene's germline CDR1 is MNHEY and CDR2 SMNVEV (reference sequence). CDR3 coding DNA: TGTGCCAGCAGTCCCAGCCCAGGGGCAGGGGCCAACGTCCTGACTTTC. Protein product: CASSPSPGAGANVLTF.

This chain connects TRBV7-6 to TRBJ2-5; possibly TRBD1 for D (6 bases). The CDR3 is 16 residues long. V dropped 4 bases and J dropped 4 bases, with 19 bases sitting between them. The germline V gene has CDR1 SGHVS and CDR2 FNYEAQ. The CDR3 DNA reads TGTGCCAGCAGCTCGACAGGACGGCGAAGGACAGAGACCCAGTACTTC. Protein sequence: CASSSTGRRRTETQYF.

J is TRBJ1-2 and V is TRBV6-5; D not certain. With 3 bases removed from V and 3 bases from J, the gap between germline ends came to 8 bases. Germline V gives CDR1 MNHEY, CDR2 SVGAGI. The CDR3 loop spans 13 amino acids. The CDR3 protein is CASSYAVDYGYTF. CDR3 coding DNA: TGTGCCAGCAGTTATGCAGTAGACTATGGCTACACCTTC.